The source of this TCR beta chain is a study of CD8+CD57+ T cells in acquired aplastic anemia. Turning to the study itself: Recorded DNA amounts for sorted CD4+ and CD8+ cells had an average of approximately 2.9 ug.

Profiling that covered TCR beta VDJ and CDR3 relied on genomic DNA as its template. TCRdb ran MiXCR on the reads and lists one entry per CDR3 protein. The sample lists roughly 190,000 distinct CDR3 sequences, approximately 49% occurring once. The sequenced sample consisted of sorted CD4+, CD8+, or CD8+CD57+ T cells (not recorded which) from PBMCs. This TCR was sampled from a human donor in good health, serving as a control.

This CDR3 reads CASSFGTNNYGYTF. In nucleotides, the CDR3 is TGTGCCAGCAGTTTCGGGACAAATAACTATGGCTACACCTTC. The chain recombines TRBV12-3 or TRBV12-4 with TRBJ1-2; D is possibly TRBD1 (6 bases). This CDR3 spans 14 amino acids. With 3 bases removed from V and 1 base from J, the gap between germline ends came to 9 bases.